A single sample is the source of the 10 T cell receptor beta chains below, sequenced in a study of blood T cell repertoires in COVID-19. Only in-frame clones appear in the TCRdb table, and some are missing; sequencing was by immunoSEQ multiplex PCR. The table shows about 220,000 clones, with roughly nine tenths occurring only once. Sequencing used peripheral blood. These receptors originate from a man aged 40-55 years with acute or convalescent COVID-19.

The chain joins TRBV9 to TRBJ1-1; D possibly corresponds to TRBD1 (6 bases). The CDR3 covers 16 residues. V gave up 0 bases and J gave up 6 bases, with 18 bases separating them. Germline CDR1 SGDLS, CDR2 YYNGEE. The CDR3 region has the DNA TGTGCCAGCAGCGTAGTCCAGGGCAGGGGTCGGGCTGAAGCTTTCTTT. It specifies CASSVVQGRGRAEAFF.

The genes are TRBV2 and TRBJ1-3, with D unresolved. Trimming pared 4 bases from V and 0 bases from J, leaving 13 bases between. CDR3 length: 16 residues. Germline assignment: CDR1 SNHLY and CDR2 FYNNEI. The CDR3 region has the DNA TGTGCCAGCAGTGTAACAGAGGGCTACTCTGGAAACACCATATATTTT. This codes for CASSVTEGYSGNTIYF.

The chain couples TRBV5-1 to TRBJ2-7, with a possible D match to TRBD2 (5 bases). The CDR3 runs 15 residues. V lost 5 bases and J lost 3, with 18 bases in between. CDR1 and CDR2 (germline): SGHRS, YFSETQ. Here the CDR3 reads CASSLIEADNYEQYF. In DNA, the CDR3 is TGCGCCAGCAGTCTAATAGAAGCGGATAACTACGAGCAGTACTTC.

This sequence joins TRBV27 and TRBJ2-4; D may be TRBD2 (6 bases). Germline values: CDR1 MNHEY, CDR2 SMNVEV (reference sequence). There are 14 residues in the CDR3. Trimming removed 3 bases at V and 8 bases at J, with 14 bases between. This CDR3 reads CASSFSRWGDIQYF. The CDR3 DNA follows: TGTGCCAGCAGTTTTAGCCGTTGGGGGGACATTCAGTACTTC.

The chain employs TRBV5-4 and TRBJ2-7; TRBD2 matches at 10 bases. CDR1 is SGHNT and CDR2 is YYREEE in the germline V gene (reference sequence). The J segment lost 5 bases and the V segment lost 4 bases, leaving 6 bases of the junction unmatched. CDR3 length: 14 amino acids. CDR3: CASSRGLASDEQYF. The CDR3 DNA reads as TGTGCCAGCAGCCGGGGACTAGCGAGCGACGAGCAGTACTTC.

This clone was seen a single time. This chain connects TRBV5-1 to TRBJ2-1, with 8 nucleotides matching TRBD1. The CDR3 totals 12 residues. V shed 2 bases and J 8 bases; nucleotides not matched to a gene: 0. Germline CDR1 and CDR2: SGHRS and YFSETQ. Here the CDR3 DNA reads TGCGCCAGCAGCTTACAGGGGGATGAGCAGTTCTTC. This sequence encodes CASSLQGDEQFF.

This chain joins TRBV11-3 and TRBJ2-5; D gene uncertain. Germline CDR1 SGHNT, CDR2 YENEEA. CDR3 length equals 13 residues. V was trimmed by 6 bases and J by 7 bases, leaving 15 bases between them. In DNA, the CDR3 is TGTGCCAGCAGTACCTTCGCCGGCGGGACCCAGTACTTC. Protein: CASSTFAGGTQYF.

The J gene is TRBJ2-6, the V gene TRBV4-3, with 10 positions matching TRBD1. This CDR3 comprises 21 residues. Germline CDR1 reads LGHNA; CDR2 reads YSLEER. Trimming cost V 3 bases and J 1 base; bases outside gene matches: 15. The CDR3 bases are TGCGCCAGCAGCCAGTGGCGGACAGGGGGAACAATGGGGTCTGGGGCCAACGTCCTGACTTTC. Translating gives CASSQWRTGGTMGSGANVLTF.

The chain has TRBV6-5 and TRBJ2-3, with D unresolved. Per the germline V gene, CDR1 is MNHEY and CDR2 is SVGAGI. Trimming cost V 0 bases and J 0 bases, with 4 bases left between them. The length of the CDR3 is 14 residues. In nucleotides, the CDR3 is TGTGCCAGCAGTTACTCGACTAGCACAGATACGCAGTATTTT. Translated, it gives CASSYSTSTDTQYF.

This clone was seen a few times. The V and J genes are TRBV29-1 and TRBJ2-7; D might be TRBD2 (5 bases). Germline CDR1 and CDR2: SQVTM and ANQGSEA. Trimming took 4 bases from V and 4 from J, leaving 14 bases between them. CDR3 length equals 13 residues. The CDR3 nucleotides read TGCAGCGTTGTCCCAACGGGCGGGTACGAGCAGTACTTC. As protein: CSVVPTGGYEQYF.